One and the same sample provided the 32 T cell receptor beta chains below, sequenced in a study of blood T cell repertoires in COVID-19. The data were produced by immunoSEQ multiplex PCR, yet TCRdb's version contains in-frame clones alone and is incomplete. The sample has about 210,000 clones; about 83% are singletons. Material: peripheral blood. The receptors here all came from a woman aged 45-65 years with active or convalescent COVID-19.

The chain employs TRBV6-1 and TRBJ1-2; 9 bases are a match to TRBD1. J lost 2 bases, V lost 6 bases, and 4 bases had no gene match. Germline assignment: CDR1 MNHNS and CDR2 SASEGT. There are 14 residues in the CDR3. The CDR3 nucleotides read TGTGCCAGCAGACCGGGACAGGGAAACTATGGCTACACCTTC. It codes for CASRPGQGNYGYTF.

This clone was detected ten times or more. V and J are TRBV11-2 and TRBJ1-6; no firm D call. This CDR3 is built from 16 residues. Looked up from germline, CDR1 is SGHAT and CDR2 is FQNNGV. Trimming pared 5 bases from V and 6 bases from J, leaving 17 bases between. The CDR3: CASSPARVNLNSPLHF. The CDR3 region has the DNA TGTGCCAGCAGCCCTGCCCGGGTGAATCTTAATTCACCCCTCCACTTT. The full variable domain, completed using reference TRBV11-2 and TRBJ1-6, is EAGVAQSPRYKIIEKRQSVAFWCNPISGHATLYWYQQILGQGPKLLIQFQNNGVVDDSQLPKDRFSAERLKGVDSTLKIQPAKLEDSAVYLCASSPARVNLNSPLHFGNGTRLTVT.

The CDR3 loop reads CASSSRQGGYEQYF. The CDR3 DNA reads as TGTGCCAGCAGCTCTCGACAGGGGGGCTACGAGCAGTACTTC. The gene calls are TRBV7-3 and TRBJ2-7, with 9 bases aligning to TRBD1. This CDR3 contains 14 residues. Germline CDR1 and CDR2: SGHTA and FQGTGA. The ends lost 4 bases at V and 3 bases at J; junction bases unmatched: 4.

This rearrangement joins TRBV19 to TRBJ1-1, with 7 positions matching TRBD1. Trimming took 7 bases from V and 5 from J; bases not matched to a gene: 7. This CDR3 has 13 amino acids. CDR1 and CDR2 (germline): LNHDA, SQIVND (reference sequence). As DNA, the CDR3 is TGTGCCAGTAATTCAGGGGGGCGGACTGAAGCTTTCTTT. Encoded protein: CASNSGGRTEAFF.

The chain links TRBV27 to TRBJ1-2; TRBD1 agrees at 10 bases. Germline trimming cut 5 bases from V and 4 bases from J; bases unmatched to any gene: 7. The CDR3 runs 15 residues. Germline CDR1 and CDR2: MNHEY and SMNVEV (reference sequence). CDR3: CASSQLGDRGYGYTF. The DNA of the CDR3 is TGTGCCAGCAGTCAGTTGGGGGACAGGGGCTATGGCTACACCTTC.

This chain joins TRBV5-1 and TRBJ2-3, with TRBD1 as a possible D gene (6 bases). V lost 0 bases and J lost 3, with 14 bases in between. Germline V gene data show CDR1 as SGHRS and CDR2 as YFSETQ. This CDR3 has 16 residues. Here the CDR3 reads CASSLGRGIETDTQYF. The DNA for the CDR3 is TGCGCCAGCAGCTTGGGTAGGGGGATAGAAACAGATACGCAGTATTTT.

This clone has only a few counts. The gene calls are TRBV7-9 and TRBJ2-7; D is uncertain. Trimming cost V 4 bases and J 2 bases, with 12 bases left between them. The germline CDR1 and CDR2 sequences are SEHNR and FQNEAQ (reference sequence). The CDR3 extends over 14 amino acids. The CDR3 here is CASSSVTEPYEQYV. The CDR3 nucleotides are TGTGCCAGCAGCTCAGTAACAGAGCCCTACGAGCAGTACGTC.

The chain links TRBV6-2 or TRBV6-3 to TRBJ2-7, with 11 bases that match TRBD2. The CDR3 runs 17 residues. The V gene's germline CDR1 is MNHEY and CDR2 SVGEGT. V lost 6 bases and J lost 0; bases outside the gene matches: 10. CDR3 in DNA: TGTGCCAGCAGCCAGGGACTAGCGGCCACGAGCTCCTACGAGCAGTACTTC. Translation: CASSQGLAATSSYEQYF.

The sample holds one count of this clone. This chain links TRBV6-5 with TRBJ1-2; a possible D gene is TRBD1 (5 bases). Germline CDR1 reads MNHEY; CDR2 reads SVGAGI. The length of the CDR3 is 13 residues. The V and J ends lost 6 bases and 5 bases respectively, with 13 bases between them. The CDR3 sequence is CASSRGGGYGYTF. The CDR3 DNA sequence: TGTGCCAGCAGCCGGGGGGGTGGGTATGGCTACACCTTC.

J is TRBJ1-2 and V is TRBV7-9; D might be TRBD1 (5 bases). Germline values: CDR1 SEHNR, CDR2 FQNEAQ (reference sequence). Trimming cost V 3 bases and J 6 bases, with 14 bases left between them. The CDR3 covers 14 residues. CDR3 loop: CASSFAVGGDGYTF. Written as DNA, the CDR3 is TGTGCCAGCAGCTTCGCCGTGGGAGGGGATGGCTACACCTTC.

The V call is TRBV28, the J call TRBJ1-5; D may be TRBD1 (5 bases). Germline V CDR1 and CDR2: MDHEN, SYDVKM. This CDR3 spans 13 amino acids. Trimming stripped 5 bases from V and 7 bases from J, with 12 bases between. The CDR3 coding sequence is TGTGCCAGCAGTGTCGGAGGGGTCCAGCCCCAGCATTTT. This sequence encodes CASSVGGVQPQHF.

This chain links TRBV11-2 with TRBJ1-6, with unresolved D. The germline CDR1 and CDR2 sequences are SGHAT and FQNNGV. V was shortened by 5 bases and J by 7 bases, with 21 bases between the two germline ends. The length of the CDR3 is 17 residues. The CDR3 sequence: CASSHEGSRGGNSPLHF. CDR3 sequence (DNA): TGTGCCAGCAGCCATGAAGGGAGTAGAGGCGGGAATTCACCCCTCCACTTT. Using reference TRBV11-2 and TRBJ1-6 for the parts outside the CDR3, the full variable domain is EAGVAQSPRYKIIEKRQSVAFWCNPISGHATLYWYQQILGQGPKLLIQFQNNGVVDDSQLPKDRFSAERLKGVDSTLKIQPAKLEDSAVYLCASSHEGSRGGNSPLHFGNGTRLTVT.

The chain employs TRBV18 and TRBJ1-6; D remains ambiguous. The CDR3 sequence is 15 residues long. Germline V gene data show CDR1 as KGHSH and CDR2 as LQKENI. Trimming removed 3 bases at V and 7 bases at J, with 13 bases between. CDR3 DNA sequence: TGTGCCAGCTCACCCGTGGAGGGCGGGAATTCACCCCTCCACTTT. Its translation: CASSPVEGGNSPLHF.

This clone was recorded a few times. The chain combines TRBV7-9 with TRBJ2-7; 10 bases line up with TRBD2. CDR1 and CDR2 from the germline V gene are SEHNR and FQNEAQ (reference sequence). The CDR3 runs to 13 residues. The trim removed 5 bases at V and 5 bases at J, leaving 3 bases unmatched. The CDR3, as DNA: TGTGCCAGCAGCCAGCGGGAGGGCCACGAGCAGTACTTC. This codes for CASSQREGHEQYF.

The V and J genes are TRBV7-6 and TRBJ2-5, with TRBD2 matching over 12 bases. The J segment lost 5 bases and the V segment lost 4 bases, leaving 11 bases of the junction unmatched. Germline V gene sequence: CDR1 SGHVS, CDR2 FNYEAQ. The CDR3 spans 17 residues. DNA for the CDR3: TGTGCCAGCAGCTCACGCCAGACTAGCGGGAGTTGGGAGACCCAGTACTTC. This translates into CASSSRQTSGSWETQYF.

This clone has only a few counts. The sample carries other DNA sequences with the same CDR3. The chain carries TRBV6-5 and TRBJ2-3; possible D gene TRBD2, 6 bases. With 4 bases removed from V and 3 bases from J, the gap between germline ends came to 14 bases. The CDR3 spans 15 residues. CDR1 MNHEY and CDR2 SVGAGI come from the germline V gene. The CDR3 coding sequence is TGTGCCAGCAGTTGGAGGGGTAGTCGTACAGATACGCAGTATTTT. Translated, it gives CASSWRGSRTDTQYF.

The genes are TRBV29-1 and TRBJ2-2; 10 positions match TRBD1. J lost 3 bases, V lost 5 bases, and 9 bases had no gene match. From germline, CDR1 is SQVTM and CDR2 ANQGSEA. This CDR3 has 16 residues. The CDR3 nucleotides read TGCAGCGTTCGAATTGTCGGGACAGGGGACACCGGGGAGCTGTTTTTT. It yields the protein CSVRIVGTGDTGELFF.

The chain combines TRBV6-2 or TRBV6-3 with TRBJ2-7; unclear D gene. Germline assignment: CDR1 MNHEY and CDR2 SVGEGT. The V end was cut by 3 bases, the J end by 0 bases, with 6 bases between. There are 13 residues in the CDR3. CDR3: CASSYSSSYEQYV. The DNA of the CDR3 is TGTGCCAGCAGTTATTCTAGCTCCTACGAGCAGTACGTC.

The V gene is TRBV29-1, the J gene TRBJ1-4, with D possibly being TRBD1 (6 bases). This CDR3 is 14 amino acids long. Per germline, CDR1 SQVTM and CDR2 ANQGSEA. V was shortened by 2 bases and J by 8 bases, with 15 bases between the two germline ends. CDR3 region: CSVESGGAGEKLFF. For the CDR3, the DNA is TGCAGCGTTGAATCGGGGGGCGCAGGCGAAAAACTGTTTTTT.

The table lists this clone with a count of one. The chain combines TRBV28 with TRBJ1-5; 7 bases agree with TRBD1. V was clipped by 2 bases and J by 3 bases; unmatched bases: 4. The germline V gene has CDR1 MDHEN and CDR2 SYDVKM. The CDR3 sequence is 15 residues long. DNA of the CDR3: TGTGCCAGCAGTTTAGAGGGGGCTGTCAATCAGCCCCAGCATTTT. Protein product: CASSLEGAVNQPQHF.

J is TRBJ1-6 and V is TRBV27; TRBD1 agrees at 12 bases. The J segment lost 6 bases and the V segment lost 5 bases, leaving 2 bases of the junction unmatched. Per germline, CDR1 MNHEY and CDR2 SMNVEV (reference sequence). CDR3 size: 15 residues. For the CDR3, the DNA is TGTGCCAGCAGTCCGGGACAGGGGGCTAATTCACCCCTCCACTTT. This translates into CASSPGQGANSPLHF.

In this sample, this clone turned up a few times. This chain links TRBV3-1 (or the pseudogene TRBV3-2) with TRBJ1-5; D ambiguous. CDR3 length equals 12 residues. V dropped 5 bases and J dropped 7 bases, with 9 bases sitting between them. CDR1 is LGHDT, CDR2 YNNKEL, per germline (reference sequence). The CDR3 loop reads CASSAGDQPQHF. CDR3 DNA: TGTGCCAGCAGCGCCGGAGACCAGCCCCAGCATTTT.

This clone was observed once. V usage is TRBV5-4 and J usage is TRBJ2-3; D possibly corresponds to TRBD2 (8 bases). Trimming shortened V by 4 bases and J by 4 bases, and 13 bases separated the two germline ends. This CDR3 has 14 amino acids. CDR1 SGHNT and CDR2 YYREEE come from the germline V gene (reference sequence). In DNA, the CDR3 is TGTGCCAGCAGCCCGGGAGGGGGCTCAGATACGCAGTATTTT. It specifies CASSPGGGSDTQYF. The entire variable domain, with the rest obtained from reference TRBV5-4 and TRBJ2-3, is as follows: ETGVTQSPTHLIKTRGQQVTLRCSSQSGHNTVSWYQQALGQGPQFIFQYYREEENGRGNFPPRFSGLQFPNYSSELNVNALELDDSALYLCASSPGGGSDTQYFGPGTRLTVL.

The genes are TRBV10-1 and TRBJ2-1, with D uncertain. CDR3 length equals 13 residues. V was trimmed by 8 bases and J by 2 bases, leaving 10 bases between them. CDR1 and CDR2 from the germline V gene are WNHNN and SYGVQD (reference sequence). In DNA form, the CDR3 reads TGCGCCAGCGCCGGTGGGCCCTACAATGAGCAGTTCTTC. It encodes CASAGGPYNEQFF.

The chain joins TRBV28 to TRBJ2-5; D may be TRBD1 (7 bases). Between the trimmed V and J ends, which lost 7 bases and 2 bases, there was a span of 17 bases. The length of the CDR3 is 15 residues. The germline V gene has CDR1 MDHEN and CDR2 SYDVKM. CDR3 nucleotides: TGTGCCAGCACAGTAGGGGGCGCGGGGCAAGAGACCCAGTACTTC. Translation gives CASTVGGAGQETQYF.

V gene TRBV10-3 combines with J gene TRBJ1-2, with D possibly TRBD1 on 6 matching bases. Germline V CDR1 and CDR2: ENHRY, SYGVKD. V shed 6 bases and J shed 8 bases, with 13 bases lying between them. The CDR3 runs to 12 residues. The CDR3 DNA reads TGTGCCATCAGCTTACAGGGTTTGGGCTACACCTTC. Amino acid sequence: CAISLQGLGYTF.

V is TRBV30 and J is TRBJ1-4; D is uncertain. V shed 5 bases and J shed 8 bases, with 18 bases lying between them. The CDR3 contains 14 residues. Per the germline V gene, CDR1 is GTSNPN and CDR2 is SVGIG (reference sequence). The CDR3: CAWARGDGGEKLFF. DNA of the CDR3: TGTGCCTGGGCCCGGGGTGATGGCGGGGAAAAACTGTTTTTT.

This clone was seen a handful of times. The V call is TRBV3-1 (or the pseudogene TRBV3-2), the J call TRBJ1-1, with D possibly matching TRBD1 (6 bases). Germline values: CDR1 LGHDT, CDR2 YNNKEL (reference sequence). The CDR3 has 14 amino acids. V lost 8 bases and J lost 1, with 14 bases in between. In DNA form, the CDR3 reads TGTGCCAGCTCCCCGCTCAGGGGGAACACTGAAGCTTTCTTT. Its translation: CASSPLRGNTEAFF.

The CDR3 region is CASSIDRGSNQPQHF. For the CDR3, the DNA is TGTGCCAGTAGTATAGACAGGGGGAGCAATCAGCCCCAGCATTTT. The J gene is TRBJ1-5, the V gene TRBV19; 7 positions agree with TRBD1. CDR1 is LNHDA, CDR2 SQIVND, per germline (reference sequence). V dropped 0 bases and J dropped 1; count of bases not matched to a gene: 0. The CDR3 has 15 amino acids.

In its sample, this clone was seen once. CDR3 nucleotides: TGTGCCAGCAGTGAACGGGAAAATCAGCCCCAGCATTTT. It translates to CASSERENQPQHF. The chain links TRBV2 to TRBJ1-5; no definite D call. The CDR3 is 13 residues long. V gave up 2 bases and J gave up 4 bases, with 6 bases separating them. Germline V lookup: CDR1 SNHLY, CDR2 FYNNEI.

The rearrangement links TRBV5-4 to TRBJ2-1; tentative D call: TRBD1 (6 bases). Trimming removed 4 bases from V and 7 bases from J, with 12 bases in between. The CDR3 sequence is 13 residues long. Germline assignment: CDR1 SGHNT and CDR2 YYREEE (reference sequence). The CDR3 region has the DNA TGTGCCAGCAGCGTCACAGGGTGGAATGAGCAGTTCTTC. Encoded protein: CASSVTGWNEQFF.

The V gene is TRBV5-4, the J gene TRBJ2-7, with a weak D call TRBD1 (5 bases). The CDR3 sequence is 13 residues long. Germline V gene data show CDR1 as SGHNT and CDR2 as YYREEE (reference sequence). Trimming stripped 3 bases from V and 3 bases from J, with 10 bases between. CDR3 region: CASSSDIIYEQYV. DNA of the CDR3: TGTGCCAGCAGCTCGGACATTATCTACGAGCAGTACGTC.